Listed below are T cell receptor beta chains from one sample, sequenced in a study of T cell clones after liver transplantation. Repertoires were generated with immunoSEQ multiplex PCR, while TCRdb's copy carries only in-frame clones and drops some. The sample yields 50,000 or so clones, about 69% seen once. Specimen: CD4+ T cells from blood, collected approximately 54 months after liver transplant. The source is a human patient who received a liver transplant. Some T cells may be graft donor cells. Each CDR3 is given with its conserved first and last residue. Fields, in order: J gene, clone size, V gene, D gene, CDR3 DNA, CDR3 protein. D genes are given only for firm matches. Part of the rows lack a size; the others show once, few, many or a class for expanded clones.

j_call: TRBJ1-2; clone_size: once; v_call: TRBV5-6; d_call: -; cdr3_nt: TGTGCCAGCAGCCAAAACAGGGAGGACTATGGCTACACCTTC; cdr3_aa: CASSQNREDYGYTF
j_call: TRBJ1-3; clone_size: -; v_call: TRBV7-6; d_call: -; cdr3_nt: TGTGCCAGCAGCCTTCGACAGAGGAGCTCTGGAAACACCATATATTTT; cdr3_aa: CASSLRQRSSGNTIYF
j_call: TRBJ2-3; clone_size: few; v_call: TRBV28; d_call: TRBD2; cdr3_nt: TGTGCCAGCAGTAGTCTAAGGAGGGCTAGCGGGGGGGCGGATACGCAGTATTTT; cdr3_aa: CASSSLRRASGGADTQYF
j_call: TRBJ1-6; clone_size: -; v_call: TRBV27; d_call: -; cdr3_nt: TGTGCCAGCAGTCCCTACCTGAACTCCTATAATTCACCCCTCCACTTT; cdr3_aa: CASSPYLNSYNSPLHF
j_call: TRBJ2-3; clone_size: -; v_call: TRBV6-1; d_call: -; cdr3_nt: TGTGCCAGCAGTGAGGGACTGTTTGGGTCCACAGATACGCAGTATTTT; cdr3_aa: CASSEGLFGSTDTQYF
j_call: TRBJ2-1; clone_size: -; v_call: TRBV7-9; d_call: -; cdr3_nt: TGTGCCAGCAGCTTAATCAGCAATGAGCAGTTCTTC; cdr3_aa: CASSLISNEQFF
j_call: TRBJ2-1; clone_size: -; v_call: TRBV30; d_call: TRBD2; cdr3_nt: TGTGCCTGGGAATCAAAGGGACTAGCGGGGGGGGAGCAGTTCTTC; cdr3_aa: CAWESKGLAGGEQFF
j_call: TRBJ1-1; clone_size: few; v_call: TRBV27; d_call: TRBD1; cdr3_nt: TGTGCCAGCAGTTTAACAGGGGGCACTGAAGCTTTCTTT; cdr3_aa: CASSLTGGTEAFF
j_call: TRBJ1-5; clone_size: -; v_call: TRBV6-1; d_call: TRBD1; cdr3_nt: TGTGCCAGCAGAGTCGAGGGGGCGATCAATCAGCCCCAGCATTTT; cdr3_aa: CASRVEGAINQPQHF
j_call: TRBJ2-2; clone_size: once; v_call: TRBV30; d_call: TRBD1; cdr3_nt: TGTGCCTGGAGTGGACAGGGGGCGGGCACCGGGGAGCTGTTTTTT; cdr3_aa: CAWSGQGAGTGELFF
j_call: TRBJ2-4; clone_size: -; v_call: TRBV6-5; d_call: -; cdr3_nt: TGTGCCAGCAGTTGGGGGGAGGACAAAAACATTCAGTACTTC; cdr3_aa: CASSWGEDKNIQYF
j_call: TRBJ2-7; clone_size: -; v_call: TRBV6-6; d_call: TRBD1; cdr3_nt: TGTGCCAGCAGTTCCGGGACAGGGGTCCACGAGCAGTACTTC; cdr3_aa: CASSSGTGVHEQYF
j_call: TRBJ2-7; clone_size: -; v_call: TRBV19; d_call: -; cdr3_nt: TGTGCCAGTAACCCAACAGGGAGAGGAGAGCAGTACTTC; cdr3_aa: CASNPTGRGEQYF
j_call: TRBJ1-6; clone_size: -; v_call: TRBV19; d_call: -; cdr3_nt: TGTGCCAGTAGTATATCGGAATCTAATTCACCCCTCCACTTT; cdr3_aa: CASSISESNSPLHF
j_call: TRBJ1-2; clone_size: few; v_call: TRBV2; d_call: TRBD1; cdr3_nt: TGTGCCAGCAGTAGCCGGGACAGGGGTGGTGGCTACACCTTC; cdr3_aa: CASSSRDRGGGYTF
j_call: TRBJ2-7; clone_size: -; v_call: TRBV6-5; d_call: -; cdr3_nt: TGTGCCAGCACCCTATTAGGGCGGCACGAGCAGTACTTC; cdr3_aa: CASTLLGRHEQYF
j_call: TRBJ2-4; clone_size: -; v_call: TRBV6-1; d_call: -; cdr3_nt: TGTGCCAGCTCGGAAGTATGGTTAAACATTCAGTACTTC; cdr3_aa: CASSEVWLNIQYF
j_call: TRBJ2-6; clone_size: -; v_call: TRBV4-1; d_call: -; cdr3_nt: TGCGCCAGCAGCCAAGATGGGCAAGGGGCCAACGTCCTGACTTTC; cdr3_aa: CASSQDGQGANVLTF
j_call: TRBJ1-1; clone_size: -; v_call: TRBV29-1; d_call: -; cdr3_nt: TGCAGCGGGGGAAGCGCGGGGAACACTGAAGCTTTCTTT; cdr3_aa: CSGGSAGNTEAFF
j_call: TRBJ2-7; clone_size: -; v_call: TRBV2; d_call: TRBD1; cdr3_nt: TGTGCCAGTTCACAGGGGACCCTCTACGAGCAGTACTTC; cdr3_aa: CASSQGTLYEQYF
j_call: TRBJ2-2; clone_size: -; v_call: TRBV5-4; d_call: TRBD1; cdr3_nt: TGTGCCAGCAGCACGACAGGGGGCTACACCGGGGAGCTGTTTTTT; cdr3_aa: CASSTTGGYTGELFF
j_call: TRBJ1-4; clone_size: -; v_call: TRBV7-9; d_call: -; cdr3_nt: TGTGCCAGCACTACGACCGGGGGGTCGAATGAAAAACTGTTTTTT; cdr3_aa: CASTTTGGSNEKLFF
j_call: TRBJ2-1; clone_size: -; v_call: TRBV2; d_call: -; cdr3_nt: TGTGCCAGCAGTGAACTCCAGGGGATTTACAATGAGCAGTTCTTC; cdr3_aa: CASSELQGIYNEQFF
j_call: TRBJ2-1; clone_size: -; v_call: TRBV9; d_call: -; cdr3_nt: TGTGCCAGCAGCGTGCAGGAGGGGTCCTACAATGAGCAGTTCTTC; cdr3_aa: CASSVQEGSYNEQFF
j_call: TRBJ2-2; clone_size: -; v_call: TRBV7-9; d_call: -; cdr3_nt: TGTGCCAGCAGCTTAGACGGGATCGGGGAGCTGTTTTTT; cdr3_aa: CASSLDGIGELFF
j_call: TRBJ1-1; clone_size: -; v_call: TRBV5-8; d_call: -; cdr3_nt: TGTGCCAGCAGCTTGGCTAGGGAACTGGACACTGAAGCTTTCTTT; cdr3_aa: CASSLARELDTEAFF
j_call: TRBJ2-1; clone_size: -; v_call: TRBV2; d_call: TRBD1; cdr3_nt: TGTGCCAGCAGAATTGTACCGGGACAGGGATACAATGAGCAGTTCTTC; cdr3_aa: CASRIVPGQGYNEQFF
j_call: TRBJ2-7; clone_size: -; v_call: TRBV7-9; d_call: TRBD2; cdr3_nt: TGTGCCAGCAGCCCCCGGCTAGCGGGGGCCTACGAGCAGTACTTC; cdr3_aa: CASSPRLAGAYEQYF
j_call: TRBJ1-4; clone_size: once; v_call: TRBV7-2; d_call: -; cdr3_nt: TGTGCCAGCAGCTTCCTTCCCGATTATGAAAAACTGTTTTTT; cdr3_aa: CASSFLPDYEKLFF
j_call: TRBJ2-1; clone_size: -; v_call: TRBV4-1; d_call: -; cdr3_nt: TGCGCCAGCAGCCACGAGGGAGTGCAGTTCTTC; cdr3_aa: CASSHEGVQFF
j_call: TRBJ1-3; clone_size: -; v_call: TRBV11-3; d_call: -; cdr3_nt: TGTGCCAGCAGCTCATCGGTAGCCCGTTCAGGAGGAAACACCATATATTTT; cdr3_aa: CASSSSVARSGGNTIYF
j_call: TRBJ2-4; clone_size: -; v_call: TRBV11-2; d_call: -; cdr3_nt: TGTGCCAGCAGCCATCCGGACAGACTAGCCAAAAACATTCAGTACTTC; cdr3_aa: CASSHPDRLAKNIQYF
j_call: TRBJ1-2; clone_size: -; v_call: TRBV6-1; d_call: -; cdr3_nt: TGTGCCAGCAGTGAAGGGGGGGCAGCTAACTATGGCTACACCTTC; cdr3_aa: CASSEGGAANYGYTF
j_call: TRBJ1-5; clone_size: -; v_call: TRBV7-2; d_call: -; cdr3_nt: TGTGCCAGCAGCTTGGGTCGGGGGGGACCGCCCCAGCATTTT; cdr3_aa: CASSLGRGGPPQHF
j_call: TRBJ2-1; clone_size: -; v_call: TRBV5-4; d_call: TRBD2; cdr3_nt: TGTGCCAGCAGCTTTAAGCGGGGGTACTACAATGAGCAGTTCTTC; cdr3_aa: CASSFKRGYYNEQFF
j_call: TRBJ2-7; clone_size: -; v_call: TRBV11-3; d_call: -; cdr3_nt: TGTGCCAGCAGCTTATGGTCGGGGGTCGAGCAGTACTTC; cdr3_aa: CASSLWSGVEQYF
j_call: TRBJ2-3; clone_size: -; v_call: TRBV6-5; d_call: -; cdr3_nt: TGTGCCAGCACTCGGACATTAAGCACAGATACGCAGTATTTT; cdr3_aa: CASTRTLSTDTQYF
j_call: TRBJ1-3; clone_size: -; v_call: TRBV7-9; d_call: -; cdr3_nt: TGTGCCAGCAACGAACAGAGTTCTGGAAACACCATATATTTT; cdr3_aa: CASNEQSSGNTIYF
j_call: TRBJ1-3; clone_size: -; v_call: TRBV5-1; d_call: -; cdr3_nt: TGCGCCAGCAGGCGTGGAAACACCATATATTTT; cdr3_aa: CASRRGNTIYF
j_call: TRBJ1-1; clone_size: -; v_call: TRBV4-2; d_call: -; cdr3_nt: TGTGCCAGCAGCCCGGACGGAGACCCGAACACTGAAGCTTTCTTT; cdr3_aa: CASSPDGDPNTEAFF
j_call: TRBJ1-2; clone_size: -; v_call: TRBV12-5; d_call: TRBD1; cdr3_nt: TGTGCTAGTGGTCACTCAACAGGGGTCCCAGCCAGTGGCTACACCTTC; cdr3_aa: CASGHSTGVPASGYTF
j_call: TRBJ1-6; clone_size: -; v_call: TRBV18; d_call: TRBD1; cdr3_nt: TGTGCCAGCTCACCCTTTGAACAGGGGGAGACCTATAATTCACCCCTCCACTTT; cdr3_aa: CASSPFEQGETYNSPLHF
j_call: TRBJ2-3; clone_size: -; v_call: TRBV4-2; d_call: TRBD2; cdr3_nt: TGTGCCAGCAGCCGCACTAGCGGGGGGACAGATACGCAGTATTTT; cdr3_aa: CASSRTSGGTDTQYF
j_call: TRBJ1-5; clone_size: few; v_call: TRBV18; d_call: -; cdr3_nt: TGTGCCAGCTCCGAAGGGAATAGCAATCAGCCCCAGCATTTT; cdr3_aa: CASSEGNSNQPQHF
j_call: TRBJ2-3; clone_size: -; v_call: TRBV27; d_call: -; cdr3_nt: TGTGCCAGCAGTTTTCCAGGGGGGTCGCGGCATTTT; cdr3_aa: CASSFPGGSRHF
j_call: TRBJ1-5; clone_size: many; v_call: TRBV10-3; d_call: -; cdr3_nt: TGTGCCATCAGTGAGCGGACTGGGAATCAGCCCCAGCATTTT; cdr3_aa: CAISERTGNQPQHF
j_call: TRBJ1-5; clone_size: -; v_call: TRBV19; d_call: -; cdr3_nt: TGTGCCAGTAGTATTACCGGACCCAATCAGCCCCAGCATTTT; cdr3_aa: CASSITGPNQPQHF
j_call: TRBJ2-7; clone_size: -; v_call: TRBV28; d_call: -; cdr3_nt: TGTGCCAGCAGTTTTCACACCGACACCTACGAGCAGTACTTC; cdr3_aa: CASSFHTDTYEQYF
j_call: TRBJ1-6; clone_size: -; v_call: TRBV28; d_call: -; cdr3_nt: TGTGCCAGCAGTGGTACGTCCCCACCCCTCCACTTT; cdr3_aa: CASSGTSPPLHF
j_call: TRBJ1-6; clone_size: -; v_call: TRBV30; d_call: -; cdr3_nt: TGTGCCTGGAGTGTGGACGGACCGCATAATTCACCCCTCCACTTT; cdr3_aa: CAWSVDGPHNSPLHF
j_call: TRBJ1-1; clone_size: -; v_call: TRBV11-2; d_call: -; cdr3_nt: TGTGCCAGCAGCTTAGCGACAGGTAGTCAAGCTTTCTTT; cdr3_aa: CASSLATGSQAFF
j_call: TRBJ1-2; clone_size: -; v_call: TRBV5-6; d_call: -; cdr3_nt: TGTGCCAGCGGTTCGAACTATGGCTACACCTTC; cdr3_aa: CASGSNYGYTF
j_call: TRBJ1-1; clone_size: many; v_call: TRBV29-1; d_call: TRBD1; cdr3_nt: TGCAGCGTTAGTGCGCAGGGGGGGAACACTGAAGCTTTCTTT; cdr3_aa: CSVSAQGGNTEAFF